These T cell receptor beta chains were read from a single sample in a study of cytomegalovirus exposure and HLA in healthy donors. The data were produced by immunoSEQ multiplex PCR, yet TCRdb's version contains in-frame clones alone and is incomplete. Counted here are 40,000 to 45,000 clones, roughly 60% occurring once; the ten biggest clones make up 8.7%. The sequenced material came from PBMCs. All receptors derive from a human donor in good health. CDR3s include the opening cysteine and the closing phenylalanine or tryptophan. A D gene is named only where the DNA matches it firmly. Rows may omit the clone size; those that give it use once, few, many or a size class.

v_call	j_call	clone_size	d_call	cdr3_aa	cdr3_nt
TRBV2	TRBJ1-4	few	TRBD1	CASSLRGRSEKLFF	TGTGCCAGCAGTCTCAGGGGGCGAAGTGAAAAACTGTTTTTT
TRBV6-1	TRBJ1-2	-	-	CASRIEGRGNYGYTF	TGTGCCAGCAGGATAGAAGGCCGGGGGAACTATGGCTACACCTTC
TRBV7-9	TRBJ1-1	-	TRBD1	CASSLRQGPNTEAFF	TGTGCCAGCAGCTTAAGACAGGGGCCTAACACTGAAGCTTTCTTT
TRBV9	TRBJ1-4	-	-	CASSVEPNEKLFF	TGTGCCAGCAGCGTAGAGCCGAATGAAAAACTGTTTTTT
TRBV6-5	TRBJ1-2	few	-	CASRLFQGYGYTF	TGTGCCAGCAGACTATTCCAGGGGTATGGCTACACCTTC
TRBV30	TRBJ1-1	-	TRBD1	CAWSGQGNTEAFF	TGTGCCTGGAGCGGACAGGGGAACACTGAAGCTTTCTTT
TRBV7-2	TRBJ1-3	few	-	CASSLSSASGNTIYF	TGTGCCAGCAGCTTATCGAGCGCCTCTGGAAACACCATATATTTT
TRBV11-2	TRBJ2-7	-	-	CASSLVQNYEQYF	TGTGCCAGCAGCTTAGTTCAGAACTACGAGCAGTACTTC
TRBV7-9	TRBJ1-1	few	TRBD1	CASSSTGTGGARTEAFF	TGTGCCAGCAGCTCCACCGGGACAGGGGGCGCGAGGACTGAAGCTTTCTTT
TRBV7-9	TRBJ1-2	-	TRBD1	CASSSNRGPIYGYTF	TGTGCCAGCAGCTCCAACAGGGGGCCTATCTATGGCTACACCTTC
TRBV11-3	TRBJ2-2	-	-	CASSLFSNTGELFF	TGTGCCAGCAGCTTATTCAGTAACACCGGGGAGCTGTTTTTT
TRBV2	TRBJ1-1	few	TRBD1	CASRGDRAGVAFF	TGTGCCAGCAGGGGGGACAGGGCGGGGGTAGCTTTCTTT
TRBV5-1	TRBJ1-2	-	TRBD1	CASSLEQGSGYTF	TGCGCCAGCAGCTTGGAACAGGGGAGCGGCTACACCTTC
TRBV6-1	TRBJ2-7	-	-	CASEGTNSYEQYF	TGTGCCAGCGAAGGGACAAACTCCTACGAGCAGTACTTC
TRBV7-9	TRBJ2-5	few	-	CASSLYRETQYF	TGTGCCAGCAGCTTATATCGGGAGACCCAGTACTTC
TRBV13	TRBJ2-3	-	-	CASSQQGVELDTQYF	TGTGCCAGCAGCCAACAAGGGGTGGAGTTAGATACGCAGTATTTT
TRBV25-1	TRBJ2-1	few	TRBD1	CASRGTGHYNEQFF	TGTGCCAGCAGGGGGACAGGCCACTACAATGAGCAGTTCTTC
TRBV29-1	TRBJ2-1	-	TRBD1	CSVKTGGLGEQFF	TGCAGCGTGAAGACAGGGGGCTTAGGTGAGCAGTTCTTC
TRBV5-4	TRBJ2-6	-	-	CASSQLARSGANVLTF	TGTGCCAGCAGCCAATTAGCGAGATCTGGGGCCAACGTCCTGACTTTC
TRBV30	TRBJ1-5	-	-	CAWSAGFDQPQHF	TGTGCCTGGAGTGCGGGTTTTGATCAGCCCCAGCATTTT
TRBV27	TRBJ2-2	-	TRBD1	CASTDRGTGELFF	TGTGCCAGTACGGACAGGGGGACAGGGGAGCTGTTTTTT
TRBV7-2	TRBJ2-7	-	-	CASSSWDKRSYEQYF	TGTGCCAGCAGCTCATGGGACAAAAGGAGCTACGAGCAGTACTTC
TRBV7-2	TRBJ2-1	-	TRBD2	CASSFLAGGVNEQFF	TGTGCCAGCAGCTTTTTAGCGGGGGGGGTCAATGAGCAGTTCTTC
TRBV7-8	TRBJ1-6	-	TRBD1	CASSFLRTGMNSPLHF	TGTGCCAGCAGCTTCCTCAGGACAGGGATGAATTCACCCCTCCACTTT
TRBV7-3	TRBJ2-6	few	-	CASSGGQESSGANVLTF	TGTGCCAGCTCTGGGGGCCAAGAAAGCTCTGGGGCCAACGTCCTGACTTTC
TRBV13	TRBJ2-7	-	TRBD1	CASSLQGGLGEQYF	TGTGCCAGCAGCCTACAAGGGGGCCTGGGCGAGCAGTACTTC
TRBV6-5	TRBJ2-2	-	-	CASREGNTGELFF	TGTGCCAGCAGGGAGGGTAACACCGGGGAGCTGTTTTTT
TRBV28	TRBJ1-5	-	TRBD1	CAGADRAFGNQPQHF	TGTGCCGGAGCGGACAGGGCGTTCGGCAATCAGCCCCAGCATTTT
TRBV19	TRBJ2-7	few	TRBD1	CASSIRTGGVSYEQYF	TGTGCCAGTAGTATTCGGACAGGGGGAGTCTCCTACGAGCAGTACTTC
TRBV7-2	TRBJ2-3	-	TRBD2	CASSLKLAGGTDTQYF	TGTGCCAGCAGCTTAAAGCTAGCGGGGGGCACAGATACGCAGTATTTT
TRBV19	TRBJ2-3	-	TRBD1	CASSTYRGRPGETQYF	TGTGCCAGTAGTACATACAGGGGTCGACCCGGGGAGACGCAGTATTTT
TRBV7-9	TRBJ1-4	-	TRBD1	CASSLGTGADEKLFF	TGTGCCAGCAGCTTGGGGACAGGGGCGGATGAAAAACTGTTTTTT
TRBV5-1	TRBJ2-3	-	TRBD2	CASSSNPWEGGTQYF	TGCGCCAGCAGCTCCAACCCCTGGGAGGGCGGTACGCAGTATTTT
TRBV7-9	TRBJ2-7	-	-	CASTPGAAGEQYF	TGTGCCAGCACCCCAGGGGCCGCTGGCGAGCAGTACTTC
TRBV10-3	TRBJ2-7	-	TRBD1	CAVKRGRDSSYEQYF	TGTGCCGTAAAGAGGGGTAGGGACAGCTCCTACGAGCAGTACTTC
TRBV7-2	TRBJ2-7	-	TRBD2	CASSWGGREQYF	TGTGCCAGCAGCTGGGGAGGGCGCGAGCAGTACTTC
TRBV29-1	TRBJ2-1	-	-	CSVANNEQFF	TGCAGCGTTGCTAACAATGAGCAGTTCTTC
TRBV11-2	TRBJ2-1	-	TRBD2	CASSWTGTSGVHEQFF	TGTGCCAGCAGCTGGACGGGGACTAGCGGGGTTCATGAGCAGTTCTTC
TRBV27	TRBJ2-7	-	TRBD1	CASSLWDRHYEQYF	TGTGCCAGCAGTTTATGGGACAGACACTACGAGCAGTACTTC
TRBV7-9	TRBJ2-5	few	TRBD2	CASSSAGGQETQYF	TGTGCCAGCAGCTCGGCGGGGGGGCAGGAGACCCAGTACTTC
TRBV6-1	TRBJ2-5	-	-	CASRGGPAQETQYF	TGTGCCAGCAGGGGGGGGCCGGCTCAAGAGACCCAGTACTTC
TRBV5-1	TRBJ2-1	-	-	CASSGTGSNEQFF	TGCGCCAGCAGCGGAACAGGGAGCAATGAGCAGTTCTTC
TRBV5-6	TRBJ1-2	-	-	CASSLPGVMGGYTF	TGTGCCAGCAGCTTACCAGGGGTTATGGGAGGCTACACCTTC
TRBV6-1	TRBJ1-6	once	TRBD1	CASSDMTGGFSPLHF	TGTGCCAGCAGTGATATGACAGGGGGATTTTCACCCCTCCACTTT
TRBV7-9	TRBJ1-4	few	-	CASSSRGDEKLFF	TGTGCCAGCAGCTCCCGGGGGGATGAAAAACTGTTTTTT
TRBV11-3	TRBJ2-2	-	-	CASSLAGVAGELFF	TGTGCCAGCAGCTTAGCAGGGGTCGCCGGGGAGCTGTTTTTT
TRBV7-9	TRBJ2-2	few	-	CASSLVGEAGELFF	TGTGCCAGCAGCTTAGTAGGGGAGGCCGGGGAGCTGTTTTTT
TRBV5-1	TRBJ2-1	-	TRBD1	CAIFPAGTGNNEQFF	TGCGCCATATTCCCAGCCGGGACAGGAAACAATGAGCAGTTCTTC
TRBV9	TRBJ1-2	-	-	CASSVGAHSNYGYTF	TGTGCCAGCAGCGTAGGTGCTCACTCTAACTATGGCTACACCTTC
TRBV28	TRBJ1-2	-	-	CASSLRGGLYQANYGYTF	TGTGCCAGCAGTTTAAGGGGAGGTCTATACCAAGCTAACTATGGCTACACCTTC
TRBV5-6	TRBJ1-3	-	-	CASSSLAARVGNTIYF	TGTGCCAGCAGCTCCCTAGCCGCCCGGGTAGGAAACACCATATATTTT
TRBV4-1	TRBJ2-1	-	TRBD2	CASSRGGLAGGYNEQFF	TGCGCCAGCAGCCGAGGTGGATTAGCGGGGGGTTACAATGAGCAGTTCTTC
TRBV6-5	TRBJ2-1	-	TRBD2	CASRPSGSSYNEQFF	TGTGCCAGCAGACCTAGCGGGAGCTCCTACAATGAGCAGTTCTTC
TRBV6-4	TRBJ1-2	-	TRBD1	CASSAGQGPYGYTF	TGTGCCAGCAGTGCGGGACAGGGCCCCTATGGCTACACCTTC